These 24 T cell receptor beta chains originate from one sample sequenced in a study of radiotherapy plus CTLA-4 blockade in lung cancer. Only in-frame clones appear in the TCRdb table, and some are missing; sequencing was by immunoSEQ multiplex PCR. The repertoire includes 25,000 to 35,000 clones, roughly 83% of them detected once, and 16% sits in the top ten. The material sequenced was peripheral blood, taken from a patient treated with radiotherapy plus ipilimumab. Receptor source: a human donor with non-small cell lung cancer that progressed on radiotherapy plus ipilimumab.

J is TRBJ2-5 and V is TRBV6-1, with D perhaps TRBD2 (5 bases). CDR1 and CDR2 from the germline V gene are MNHNS and SASEGT. The CDR3 is made up of 13 amino acids. Deletions cut 6 bases from V and 5 bases from J, with 13 bases between. CDR3 protein: CASRRPGMETQYF. The CDR3 DNA reads TGTGCCAGCAGAAGACCCGGGATGGAGACCCAGTACTTC.

This clone was counted a few times. The chain is built from TRBV19 and TRBJ1-2; TRBD1 is a possible D gene (5 bases). The CDR3 loop spans 14 amino acids. CDR1 LNHDA and CDR2 SQIVND come from the germline V gene (reference sequence). The V and J ends lost 2 bases and 3 bases respectively, with 10 bases between them. The CDR3 here is CASSIQGSYYGYTF. CDR3 bases: TGTGCCAGTAGTATACAGGGATCGTACTATGGCTACACCTTC.

This sequence joins TRBV9 and TRBJ2-7; D gene unclear. This CDR3 spans 15 amino acids. CDR1 is SGDLS and CDR2 is YYNGEE in the germline V gene. The V end was cut by 3 bases, the J end by 3 bases, with 16 bases between. The DNA for the CDR3 is TGTGCCAGCAGCGCGTGGGCAGCTGCAAACTACGAGCAGTACTTC. Translating gives CASSAWAAANYEQYF.

The chain combines TRBV9 with TRBJ2-7, with D possibly TRBD2 on 5 matching bases. Germline-derived CDR1 and CDR2 are SGDLS and YYNGEE. Trimming cost V 0 bases and J 2 bases, with 9 bases left between them. This CDR3 region has 14 residues. The CDR3 DNA sequence: TGTGCCAGCAGCGTAGGGACTGCAGCCTACGAGCAGTACTTC. This gives the protein CASSVGTAAYEQYF.

This clone was picked up one time. The chain carries TRBV6-5 and TRBJ2-2; D not certain. Trimming removed 2 bases from V and 5 bases from J, with 6 bases in between. CDR3 length: 13 residues. Per germline, CDR1 MNHEY and CDR2 SVGAGI. In DNA form, the CDR3 reads TGTGCCAGCAGTTACGGCCGTACCGGGGAGCTGTTTTTT. Protein product: CASSYGRTGELFF.

This clone came up once. V usage is TRBV27 and J usage is TRBJ2-7; TRBD1 matches at 9 bases. Per germline, CDR1 MNHEY and CDR2 SMNVEV (reference sequence). The CDR3 covers 14 residues. After removal of 3 bases from V and 6 bases from J, the junction contained 6 bases not matched to a gene. The CDR3 is CASSLGGQGGEQYF. CDR3 coding DNA: TGTGCCAGCAGTTTGGGGGGACAGGGCGGCGAGCAGTACTTC.

The chain employs TRBV4-3 and TRBJ1-5; D not resolved. The ends were cut back, 0 bases at V and 2 bases at J, with 11 bases in the middle. Looked up from germline, CDR1 is LGHNA and CDR2 is YSLEER. The CDR3 extends over 16 amino acids. The CDR3 here is CASSQDTGNGNQPQHF. The CDR3 DNA follows: TGCGCCAGCAGCCAAGATACCGGTAACGGCAATCAGCCCCAGCATTTT.

The gene calls are TRBV4-2 and TRBJ1-3; D remains ambiguous. Trimming shortened V by 1 base and J by 0 bases, and 10 bases separated the two germline ends. This CDR3 region has 16 residues. The germline CDR1 and CDR2 sequences are LGHNA and YNFKEQ. Here the CDR3 reads CASSQVTASSGNTIYF. The CDR3 DNA sequence: TGTGCCAGCAGCCAAGTAACGGCCAGCTCTGGAAACACCATATATTTT.

The chain uses TRBV29-1 and TRBJ2-7; D possibly corresponds to TRBD1 (5 bases). Trimming shortened V by 5 bases and J by 2 bases, and 10 bases separated the two germline ends. The CDR3 consists of 12 residues. Germline loops: CDR1 SQVTM, CDR2 ANQGSEA. The CDR3 sequence: CSVLTDTYEQYF. CDR3 coding DNA: TGCAGCGTTTTGACAGATACCTACGAGCAGTACTTC.

This clone was seen a handful of times. This chain joins TRBV7-3 and TRBJ2-1; no reliable D call. V dropped 4 bases and J dropped 0 bases, with 10 bases sitting between them. CDR1 SGHTA and CDR2 FQGTGA come from the germline V gene. The CDR3 totals 15 residues. The CDR3 bases are TGTGCCAGCAGCTCCGACTCGAGCTCCTACAATGAGCAGTTCTTC. Protein: CASSSDSSSYNEQFF.

V is TRBV6-6 and J is TRBJ1-3, with D unclear. Germline-derived CDR1 and CDR2 are MNHNY and SVGAGI (reference sequence). Trimming pared 6 bases from V and 6 bases from J, leaving 15 bases between. The CDR3 consists of 14 residues. The chain's CDR3 is CASSPGVGLNTIYF. The CDR3 DNA sequence: TGTGCCAGCAGCCCCGGGGTGGGCTTAAACACCATATATTTT.

This clone was found a few times. The rearrangement uses TRBV7-2 and TRBJ1-3, with D uncertain. Germline V gives CDR1 SGHTA, CDR2 FQGNSA. The CDR3 sequence is 11 residues long. Trimming cost V 3 bases and J 7 bases, with 4 bases left between them. CDR3 coding DNA: TGTGCCAGCAGCTTCTACAACACCATATATTTT. Its translation: CASSFYNTIYF.

This sequence joins TRBV11-2 and TRBJ1-3; D gene unclear. The germline V and J ends were trimmed by 0 bases and 2 bases, with 8 bases remaining between them. CDR1 SGHAT and CDR2 FQNNGV come from the germline V gene. CDR3 size: 15 residues. The CDR3: CASSLERNPGNTIYF. As DNA, the CDR3 is TGTGCCAGCAGCTTAGAGCGCAACCCTGGAAACACCATATATTTT.

The chain uses TRBV6-4 and TRBJ2-1, with 8 nucleotides matching TRBD1. V dropped 5 bases and J dropped 5; count of bases not matched to a gene: 5. CDR1 is MRHNA and CDR2 is SNTAGT in the germline V gene. The CDR3 loop spans 14 amino acids. CDR3 sequence (DNA): TGTGCCAGCAGTCTTTGGACAGGGCACAATGAGCAGTTCTTC. Its protein is CASSLWTGHNEQFF.

J is TRBJ1-5 and V is TRBV2; TRBD1 is a possible D gene (5 bases). V lost 6 bases, J lost 0 bases, and 9 bases lay in between. The CDR3 has 14 amino acids. Germline V gene lookup returns CDR1 SNHLY and CDR2 FYNNEI. The CDR3 nucleotides are TGTGCCAGCAGACCGGGACTTAGCAATCAGCCCCAGCATTTT. Translation gives CASRPGLSNQPQHF.

The chain employs TRBV5-1 and TRBJ2-7; TRBD2 aligns across 16 bases. Germline CDR1 and CDR2: SGHRS and YFSETQ. There are 19 residues in the CDR3. With V trimmed by 0 bases and J by 7 bases, 13 bases remained unmatched. This CDR3 is CASSLAPGLAGGPNREQYF. For the CDR3, the DNA is TGCGCCAGCAGCTTGGCTCCGGGACTAGCGGGAGGGCCCAATAGGGAGCAGTACTTC. Full variable domain (rest looked up from reference TRBV5-1 and TRBJ2-7): KAGVTQTPRYLIKTRGQQVTLSCSPISGHRSVSWYQQTPGQGLQFLFEYFSETQRNKGNFPGRFSGRQFSNSRSEMNVSTLELGDSALYLCASSLAPGLAGGPNREQYFGPGTRLTVT.

This sequence joins TRBV18 and TRBJ2-7; either TRBD1 or TRBD2 may fit D (7 bases each). CDR1 is KGHSH, CDR2 LQKENI, per germline. V was trimmed by 5 bases and J by 4 bases, leaving 18 bases between them. The CDR3 is 15 amino acids. CDR3 in DNA: TGTGCCAGCTCATCCCGACAGGGAGGGAAATACGAGCAGTACTTC. Translation gives CASSSRQGGKYEQYF. The entire variable domain, with the rest obtained from reference TRBV18 and TRBJ2-7, is as follows: NAGVMQNPRHLVRRRGQEARLRCSPMKGHSHVYWYRQLPEEGLKFMVYLQKENIIDESGMPKERFSAEFPKEGPSILRIQQVVRGDSAAYFCASSSRQGGKYEQYFGPGTRLTVT.

V gene TRBV18 combines with J gene TRBJ2-3, with 10 bases fitting TRBD1. Per germline, CDR1 KGHSH and CDR2 LQKENI. The CDR3 extends over 16 amino acids. V gave up 4 bases and J gave up 1 base; unmatched junction bases: 5. The CDR3 here is CASSLVGTGGTDTQYF. CDR3 coding DNA: TGTGCCAGCTCACTCGTCGGGACAGGGGGCACAGATACGCAGTATTTT.

CDR3 amino acids: CASTPVMGGNEKLFF. In DNA form, the CDR3 reads TGCGCCAGCACCCCGGTGATGGGGGGGAATGAAAAACTGTTTTTT. The chain couples TRBV4-1 to TRBJ1-4, with D perhaps matching TRBD1 (5 bases). Trimming removed 7 bases at V and 5 bases at J, with 17 bases between. This CDR3 is built from 15 residues. Germline loops: CDR1 MGHRA, CDR2 YSYEKL.

In this sample, this clone turned up a few times. The V gene is TRBV9, the J gene TRBJ2-2; perhaps TRBD2 as D (5 bases). This CDR3 is built from 15 residues. V was pared by 1 base and J by 0 bases, with 7 bases between. The germline gives CDR1 SGDLS, CDR2 YYNGEE. Here the CDR3 reads CASSVSGSNTGELFF. The CDR3 bases are TGTGCCAGCAGCGTAAGCGGTTCGAACACCGGGGAGCTGTTTTTT.

The gene calls are TRBV30 and TRBJ1-4, with unresolved D. Germline V gene sequence: CDR1 GTSNPN, CDR2 SVGIG (reference sequence). V shed 2 bases and J shed 8 bases, with 15 bases lying between them. The CDR3 extends over 14 amino acids. The CDR3 protein is CAWSLAGSGEKLFF. CDR3 bases: TGTGCCTGGAGTCTGGCGGGAAGCGGGGAAAAACTGTTTTTT.

The chain has TRBV4-1 and TRBJ2-1; TRBD2 aligns across 9 bases. Germline V gene lookup returns CDR1 MGHRA and CDR2 YSYEKL. This CDR3 is 15 amino acids long. With 5 bases clipped from V and 9 bases from J, the junction kept 11 bases outside the gene matches. CDR3 sequence reads: CASSAGIAGVGEQFF. CDR3 nucleotides: TGCGCCAGCAGCGCGGGGATAGCGGGAGTCGGTGAGCAGTTCTTC.

The rearrangement joins TRBV10-2 to TRBJ1-2; TRBD1 matches 9 bases. J lost 6 bases, V lost 8 bases, and 1 base had no gene match. The V gene's germline CDR1 is WSHSY and CDR2 SAAADI. The CDR3 runs to 11 residues. Written as DNA, the CDR3 is TGCGCCAGCGGACAGGGGAATGGCTACACCTTC. Encoded protein: CASGQGNGYTF.

The chain carries TRBV6-1 and TRBJ1-4; TRBD1 aligns across 9 bases. CDR1 is MNHNS and CDR2 is SASEGT in the germline V gene. Germline trimming cut 5 bases from V and 8 bases from J; bases unmatched to any gene: 6. The CDR3 has 14 residues. The CDR3 bases are TGTGCCAGCAGTCACAGGGGGCAGGCGGAAAAACTGTTTTTT. Translated, it gives CASSHRGQAEKLFF.